One sample yielded the 27 T cell receptor beta chains listed below, sequenced in a study of CD8 T cells in ankylosing spondylitis. General observations from the study: Characteristic, it appeared, of ankylosing spondylitis blood was a TCR beta motif of about eight highly homologous variants.

For these receptors, no antigen is known. TCRdb re-analysed the 5' RACE reads in MiXCR, keeping a single row per CDR3 protein. The data show 75,000 to 95,000 distinct CDR3 sequences, about 8.1% seen once. The sample taken for sequencing was blood, either unsorted or a sorted T cell fraction (not recorded which). The receptors were sampled from a male donor with ankylosing spondylitis.

The rearrangement links TRBV27 to TRBJ1-2; 7 bases fit TRBD1. V shed 6 bases and J 1 base; nucleotides not matched to a gene: 11. Germline-derived CDR1 and CDR2 are MNHEY and SMNVEV (reference sequence). This CDR3 is 16 amino acids long. The CDR3 region is CASSLLGTDINYGYTF. The CDR3 coding sequence is TGTGCCAGCAGCCTTTTAGGGACAGACATTAACTATGGCTACACCTTC.

The chain carries TRBV20-1 and TRBJ2-1, with TRBD2 matching over 14 bases. This CDR3 region has 17 residues. In germline, CDR1 is DFQATT, CDR2 SNEGSKA (reference sequence). CDR3 sequence reads: CCGGGTSGSETYNEQFF. The CDR3 DNA sequence: TGCTGTGGGGGGGGGACTAGCGGGAGTGAAACATACAATGAGCAGTTCTTC.

This clonotype has a count of ten or more. This sequence joins TRBV9 and TRBJ2-1; 11 positions agree with TRBD2. The CDR3 runs to 15 residues. The V and J ends lost 2 bases and 8 bases, in that order; junction bases with no gene match: 6. The germline V gene encodes CDR1 SGDLS and CDR2 YYNGEE. CDR3 in DNA: TGTGCCAGCAGCGTTAGCGGGAGGGCCTTTGATGAGCAGTTCTTC. Translated, it gives CASSVSGRAFDEQFF.

This clonotype has a count of ten or more. The chain couples TRBV19 to TRBJ1-1, with 7 bases lining up with TRBD1. The CDR3 consists of 13 residues. V lost 5 bases to trimming and J lost 3 bases; unmatched junction nucleotides: 3. The germline CDR1 and CDR2 sequences are LNHDA and SQIVND (reference sequence). CDR3: CASSDRADTEAFF. For the CDR3, the DNA is TGTGCCAGTAGTGACAGGGCAGACACTGAAGCTTTCTTT.

This chain joins TRBV13 and TRBJ2-5; 11 bases are shared with TRBD2. There are 16 residues in the CDR3. The germline CDR1 and CDR2 sequences are PRHDT and FYEKMQ (reference sequence). J lost 5 bases, V lost 4 bases, and 9 bases had no gene match. DNA of the CDR3: TGTGCCAGCAGCTCCCCGGGACTAGCGGTCTTGGAGACCCAGTACTTC. Protein sequence: CASSSPGLAVLETQYF.

This clonotype was counted at least ten times. The chain links TRBV9 to TRBJ2-1, with a tentative D call TRBD2 (6 bases). The ends were cut back, 7 bases at V and 0 bases at J, with 8 bases in the middle. Per germline, CDR1 SGDLS and CDR2 YYNGEE. This CDR3 comprises 13 residues. CDR3 sequence: CASGGTSYNEQFF. DNA for the CDR3: TGTGCCAGCGGGGGGACCTCCTACAATGAGCAGTTCTTC.

This clonotype was observed many times. CDR3 sequence: CATSRETSGRADTGELFF. The CDR3 DNA is TGTGCCACCAGCAGAGAGACTAGCGGGAGGGCCGACACCGGGGAGCTGTTTTTT. The gene calls are TRBV15 and TRBJ2-2, with 14 bases lining up with TRBD2. The length of the CDR3 is 18 residues. V trimming: 0 bases; J trimming: 3 bases; junction bases outside the gene matches: 3. Germline-derived CDR1 and CDR2 are LNHNV and YYDKDF (reference sequence).

This clonotype has a single count. CDR3 in amino acids: CATSRDKTYEQYF. As DNA, the CDR3 is TGTGCCACCAGCAGAGACAAAACCTACGAGCAGTACTTC. The chain has TRBV15 and TRBJ2-7; no clear D gene. V was trimmed by 0 bases and J by 2 bases, leaving 5 bases between them. Germline CDR1 LNHNV, CDR2 YYDKDF (reference sequence). The length of the CDR3 is 13 residues.

This clonotype was seen many times. The chain joins TRBV27 to TRBJ2-1; TRBD2 aligns across 9 bases. The germline V gene has CDR1 MNHEY and CDR2 SMNVEV (reference sequence). Germline trimming cut 4 bases from V and 7 bases from J; bases unmatched to any gene: 8. CDR3 length: 15 residues. The CDR3 region is CASSSTSGNRNEQFF. The CDR3 coding sequence is TGTGCCAGCAGTTCGACTAGCGGAAATAGAAATGAGCAGTTCTTC.

The V gene is TRBV14, the J gene TRBJ2-2; D remains unclear. Germline CDR1 and CDR2: SGHDN and FVKESK. The CDR3 spans 11 residues. V was pared by 3 bases and J by 7 bases, with 3 bases between. DNA of the CDR3: TGTGCCAGCAGCCAGGGCGGGGAGCTGTTTTTT. As protein: CASSQGGELFF.

The chain is built from TRBV9 and TRBJ2-7, with D uncertain. V was clipped by 1 base and J by 6 bases, with 14 bases between them. There are 14 residues in the CDR3. CDR1 is SGDLS and CDR2 is YYNGEE in the germline V gene. This CDR3 reads CASSVYAGRGEQYF. The DNA for the CDR3 is TGTGCCAGCAGCGTATATGCAGGACGAGGCGAGCAGTACTTC.

The chain recombines TRBV14 with TRBJ2-5; 12 nucleotides match TRBD2. The CDR3 length is 14 residues. Germline-derived CDR1 and CDR2 are SGHDN and FVKESK. V lost 5 bases, J lost 5 bases, and 3 bases stayed unmatched. This chain's CDR3 is CASSWTSGMETQYF. In DNA, the CDR3 is TGTGCCAGCAGCTGGACTAGCGGGATGGAGACCCAGTACTTC.

This chain uses TRBV5-1 with TRBJ2-1; TRBD2 is a possible D gene (6 bases). The CDR3 totals 16 residues. Trimming removed 1 base at V and 0 bases at J, with 11 bases between. Germline V gives CDR1 SGHRS, CDR2 YFSETQ. CDR3 in DNA: TGCGCCAGCAGCTTGAGTGGTAGCGGCTCCTACAATGAGCAGTTCTTC. This encodes CASSLSGSGSYNEQFF.

There are many counts of this clonotype. The V call is TRBV6-2 or TRBV6-3, the J call TRBJ1-2; D is undetermined. The CDR3 runs 11 residues. Deletions cut 6 bases from V and 8 bases from J, with 10 bases between. Germline CDR1 and CDR2: MNHEY and SVGEGT. The CDR3 here is CASSSLWGYTF. Written as DNA, the CDR3 is TGTGCCAGCAGCTCCCTCTGGGGCTACACCTTC.

This clonotype was observed a few times. This sequence joins TRBV15 and TRBJ2-1, with 8 bases identical to TRBD2. CDR1 and CDR2 from the germline V gene are LNHNV and YYDKDF (reference sequence). The CDR3 extends over 11 amino acids. V shed 9 bases and J 10 bases; nucleotides not matched to a gene: 5. The CDR3 bases are TGTGCCACTCGGGAGGGGAGGGAGCAGTTCTTC. It encodes CATREGREQFF.

This clonotype was seen a few times. The chain has TRBV15 and TRBJ2-1; no definite D call. V was cut by 0 bases and J by 1 base, with 10 bases left in between. The CDR3 runs 16 residues. CDR1 and CDR2 from the germline V gene are LNHNV and YYDKDF (reference sequence). Here the CDR3 reads CATSRDPGASYNEQFF. Written as DNA, the CDR3 is TGTGCCACCAGCAGAGACCCGGGCGCTTCCTACAATGAGCAGTTCTTC.

V gene TRBV9 combines with J gene TRBJ2-1, with D perhaps TRBD2 (5 bases). This CDR3 spans 16 amino acids. Per germline, CDR1 SGDLS and CDR2 YYNGEE. The ends were cut back, 2 bases at V and 4 bases at J, with 16 bases in the middle. The CDR3 spells CASSVIGSSIYNEQFF. In DNA form, the CDR3 reads TGTGCCAGCAGCGTCATAGGGAGCAGTATTTACAATGAGCAGTTCTTC.

In this sample, this clonotype turned up many times. The chain joins TRBV6-1 to TRBJ2-5, with D possibly matching TRBD2 (5 bases). CDR1 is MNHNS and CDR2 is SASEGT in the germline V gene. This CDR3 has 13 residues. V lost 7 bases, J lost 3 bases, and 12 bases lay in between. CDR3 DNA: TGTGCCAGCAATGGACTGGACGAAGAGACCCAGTACTTC. It is translated as CASNGLDEETQYF.

The gene calls are TRBV3-1 and TRBJ1-1; D gene unclear. V gave up 7 bases and J gave up 0 bases, with 9 bases separating them. The CDR3 is 13 amino acids. CDR1 and CDR2 from the germline V gene are LGHDT and YNNKEL (reference sequence). The CDR3 loop reads CASNMGLNTEAFF. CDR3 in DNA: TGTGCCAGCAACATGGGGTTGAACACTGAAGCTTTCTTT.

This clonotype was found many times. This chain uses TRBV6-6 with TRBJ2-7; either TRBD1 or TRBD2 may supply D (5 bases each). V lost 5 bases to trimming and J lost 12 bases, with 17 bases between them. CDR3 length: 12 residues. CDR1 and CDR2 from the germline V gene are MNHNY and SVGAGI (reference sequence). The CDR3 region has the DNA TGTGCCAGCAGTCCTGGGGACGCTGGCCGGTACTTC. Amino acid sequence: CASSPGDAGRYF.

In its sample, this clonotype was seen many times. This chain uses TRBV7-8 with TRBJ2-7, with 7 bases matching TRBD1. V lost 2 bases, J lost 3 bases, and 7 bases stayed unmatched. The length of the CDR3 is 15 residues. The V gene's germline CDR1 is SGHVS and CDR2 FQNEAQ. CDR3 bases: TGTGCCAGCAGCTTACAGCAGGGGGTGTACTACGAGCAGTACGTC. Translating gives CASSLQQGVYYEQYV.

In DNA, the CDR3 is TGTGCCAGCACCAAAAGGGACTTTCCTAGCACAGATACGCAGTATTTT. It yields the protein CASTKRDFPSTDTQYF. The chain employs TRBV21-1 and TRBJ2-3. TRBV21-1 is annotated as a pseudogene. The CDR3 has 16 amino acids.

This clonotype was seen only a few times. The chain recombines TRBV19 with TRBJ2-1, with D possibly matching TRBD2 (6 bases). Germline V gives CDR1 LNHDA, CDR2 SQIVND (reference sequence). There are 17 residues in the CDR3. The ends were cut back, 0 bases at V and 8 bases at J, with 20 bases in the middle. The CDR3, as DNA: TGTGCCAGTAGTATAGATCCCTGGAGGGAGGCCGGCGATGAGCAGTTCTTC. The encoded protein is CASSIDPWREAGDEQFF.

The chain joins TRBV6-4 to TRBJ2-2; 12 nucleotides line up with TRBD2. V shed 4 bases, J shed 5 bases, and the junction held 2 bases outside the gene matches. The CDR3 is 15 amino acids. The V gene's germline CDR1 is MRHNA and CDR2 SNTAGT. CDR3 loop: CASSGGTSGTGELFF. In DNA form, the CDR3 reads TGTGCCAGCAGTGGCGGGACTAGCGGGACCGGGGAGCTGTTTTTT.

This clonotype has a count of ten or more. V and J are TRBV29-1 and TRBJ2-1, with 7 positions matching TRBD1. With 8 bases clipped from V and 12 bases from J, the junction kept 13 bases outside the gene matches. The CDR3 is 12 amino acids. Germline V gene sequence: CDR1 SQVTM, CDR2 ANQGSEA. CDR3 loop: CSSFWTAGGQFF. The CDR3 bases are TGCAGCTCATTCTGGACCGCAGGGGGGCAGTTCTTC.

The rearrangement joins TRBV24-1 to TRBJ2-1, with TRBD1 as a possible D gene (6 bases). The CDR3 totals 15 residues. Trimming stripped 5 bases from V and 3 bases from J, with 13 bases between. Germline values: CDR1 KGHDR, CDR2 SFDVKD. The CDR3 DNA reads as TGTGCCACCAGTGTTGAGGACAGCAACTACAATGAGCAGTTCTTC. It codes for CATSVEDSNYNEQFF.

A remark on this clonotype: A clone one base away is much larger, so this may be a read error. This chain uses TRBV2 with TRBJ1-1; 7 positions agree with TRBD1. V dropped 6 bases and J dropped 7; count of bases not matched to a gene: 5. The CDR3 totals 12 residues. The germline V gene encodes CDR1 SNHLY and CDR2 FYNNEI. CDR3 nucleotide sequence: TGTGCCAGCAGATACCGGGACAGTGAAGCTTTCTTT. It yields the protein CASRYRDSEAFF. Complete variable domain (other parts from reference TRBV2 and TRBJ1-1): EPEVTQTPSHQVTQMGQEVILRCVPISNHLYFYWYRQILGQKVEFLVSFYNNEISEKSEIFDDQFSVERPDGSNFTLKIRSTKLEDSAMYFCASRYRDSEAFFGQGTRLTVV.